This entry concerns a single T cell receptor beta chain. Its antigen remains unknown. This sample is part of a study of CXCR3-negative and CXCR3-positive naive CD8 T cells. Whole-study results and caveats: Higher TRB CDR3 hydrophobicity marked CXCR3-positive naive cells relative to CXCR3-negative naive cells.

The authors made the TRB cDNA libraries by 5' RACE using UMI labels. No DNA is given; TCRdb re-called the 5' RACE reads and lists each CDR3 protein once. This specimen shows approximately 56,000 distinct CDR3 sequences; the ten leading clones hold roughly 1.6%. The sequence was obtained from a human donor in good health. Some clones in this sample may be carry-over from other donors' samples. The sample was naive CXCR3- CD8+ T cells from blood. Subset here: CD45RO-CCR7+CD27+CD95- naive CD8+ T cells lacking CXCR3 (TNR3-).

CDR3: CASSQGWGNYEQYF. J is TRBJ2-7 and V is TRBV4-3; TCRdb returns TRBD1, unconfirmable since there is no DNA. This CDR3 is 14 amino acids long. Looked up from germline, CDR1 is LGHNA and CDR2 is YSLEER.